This entry lists 27 T cell receptor beta chains sequenced from one sample in a study of T-cell memory formation after mild COVID-19. Via MiXCR, TCRdb re-called the 5' RACE reads, giving one row per CDR3 protein. Altogether under 450,000 distinct CDR3 sequences are present, 23% being singletons, with the ten largest covering around 13%. Source material: PBMCs or a T cell subset sorted from them (not recorded which). The receptors originated from an adult woman who had mild COVID-19 (a few samples of this study predate the infection). Cell type and time point are not known.

The chain couples TRBV15 to TRBJ1-5; D remains ambiguous. Germline V lookup: CDR1 LNHNV, CDR2 YYDKDF (reference sequence). Trimming shortened V by 0 bases and J by 2 bases, and 8 bases separated the two germline ends. This CDR3 is 15 amino acids long. The CDR3 nucleotides read TGTGCCACCAGCAGAGATCGGGCTGGCAATCAGCCCCAGCATTTT. Its translation is CATSRDRAGNQPQHF.

The table lists this clonotype with many counts. The rearrangement joins TRBV2 to TRBJ1-1; D is ambiguous. The CDR3 is 13 amino acids. The germline gives CDR1 SNHLY, CDR2 FYNNEI. V was pared by 6 bases and J by 1 base, with 9 bases between. CDR3 residues: CASSSDPNTEAFF. In DNA, the CDR3 is TGTGCCAGCAGCTCGGACCCGAACACTGAAGCTTTCTTT.

This clonotype was counted only a few times. The V call is TRBV9, the J call TRBJ2-2; D may be TRBD1 or TRBD2 (5 bases each). This CDR3 comprises 16 residues. V was shortened by 0 bases and J by 4 bases, with 13 bases between the two germline ends. Germline V gene data show CDR1 as SGDLS and CDR2 as YYNGEE. The CDR3 loop reads CASSVDGGPFTGELFF. In DNA, the CDR3 is TGTGCCAGCAGCGTAGATGGGGGACCGTTCACCGGGGAGCTGTTTTTT.

The chain carries TRBV5-4 and TRBJ2-1; TRBD2 might be the D (6 bases). This CDR3 is built from 13 residues. Germline CDR1 reads SGHNT; CDR2 reads YYREEE (reference sequence). Trimming cost V 4 bases and J 2 bases, with 7 bases left between them. The CDR3 coding sequence is TGTGCCAGCAGCGGCGGGGCCTACAATGAGCAGTTCTTC. The encoded protein is CASSGGAYNEQFF. The full variable domain, rest sourced from reference TRBV5-4 and TRBJ2-1, is ETGVTQSPTHLIKTRGQQVTLRCSSQSGHNTVSWYQQALGQGPQFIFQYYREEENGRGNFPPRFSGLQFPNYSSELNVNALELDDSALYLCASSGGAYNEQFFGPGTRLTVL.

This clonotype has just a few counts. The chain employs TRBV7-2 and TRBJ1-5, with D maybe TRBD1 (6 bases). Germline CDR1 reads SGHTA; CDR2 reads FQGNSA. This CDR3 has 15 residues. The V and J ends lost 8 bases and 1 base respectively, with 15 bases between them. The CDR3 is CASGNRVGSNQPQHF. CDR3 nucleotides: TGTGCCAGCGGAAACAGGGTAGGGAGCAATCAGCCCCAGCATTTT.

The V call is TRBV7-2, the J call TRBJ2-7; D gene unclear. CDR3 size: 14 residues. CDR1 is SGHTA and CDR2 is FQGNSA in the germline V gene. The V end lost 1 base, the J end lost 3 bases, and 10 bases lay between the germline ends. CDR3 loop: CASSLVVDNYEQYF. Written as DNA, the CDR3 is TGTGCCAGCAGCTTAGTCGTAGACAACTACGAGCAGTACTTC.

This clonotype was seen a few times. The chain carries TRBV5-5 and TRBJ2-2; 7 nucleotides match TRBD2. The CDR3 contains 15 residues. The germline V gene encodes CDR1 SGHKS and CDR2 YYEKEE (reference sequence). V lost 2 bases, J lost 4 bases, and 5 bases stayed unmatched. As DNA, the CDR3 is TGTGCCAGCAGCTTCGGACTAGAAATCACCGGGGAGCTGTTTTTT. This encodes CASSFGLEITGELFF.

CDR3 residues: CASSPGVELFF. The CDR3 DNA follows: TGTGCCAGCAGTCCCGGGGTGGAACTGTTTTTT. This chain connects TRBV7-9 to TRBJ1-4; D ambiguous. CDR1 is SEHNR and CDR2 is FQNEAQ in the germline V gene (reference sequence). Trimming took off 6 bases at V and 12 bases at J, with 11 bases between the two ends. The length of the CDR3 is 11 residues.

This rearrangement joins TRBV2 to TRBJ1-3; no definite D call. CDR1 SNHLY and CDR2 FYNNEI come from the germline V gene. This CDR3 region has 14 residues. Trimming cost V 7 bases and J 7 bases, with 17 bases left between them. Written as DNA, the CDR3 is TGTGCCAGCATGTCTCATTCGTTCAGTAACACCATATATTTT. The encoded protein is CASMSHSFSNTIYF.

This clonotype was recorded at least ten times. This sequence joins TRBV28 and TRBJ2-7, with 7 bases aligning to TRBD1. The CDR3 is 15 residues long. J was trimmed by 8 bases and V by 5 bases; bases with no gene match: 15. Germline loops: CDR1 MDHEN, CDR2 SYDVKM. CDR3 DNA sequence: TGTGCCAGCAGTCCCTACGACAGGGACGATTCGAAGCAGTACTTC. Protein product: CASSPYDRDDSKQYF.

The chain combines TRBV7-8 with TRBJ1-2, with TRBD1 as a possible D gene (5 bases). The ends were cut back, 4 bases at V and 5 bases at J, with 20 bases in the middle. Per the germline V gene, CDR1 is SGHVS and CDR2 is FQNEAQ. The CDR3 loop spans 16 amino acids. CDR3 in amino acids: CASSSAGTFANYGYTF. The CDR3 DNA reads as TGTGCCAGCAGCTCGGCCGGGACCTTCGCCAATTATGGCTACACCTTC.

This clonotype was seen ten or more times. The chain has TRBV5-5 and TRBJ2-3; possibly TRBD2 for D (5 bases). The germline V and J ends were trimmed by 0 bases and 1 base, with 9 bases remaining between them. Germline lookup yields CDR1 SGHKS and CDR2 YYEKEE (reference sequence). The CDR3 length is 15 residues. The CDR3 spells CASSLDGRGTDTQYF. CDR3 bases: TGTGCCAGCAGCTTGGATGGGAGAGGCACAGATACGCAGTATTTT.

This chain links TRBV20-1 with TRBJ1-1, with 10 bases aligning to TRBD1. The CDR3 sequence is 16 residues long. Germline V CDR1 and CDR2: DFQATT, SNEGSKA (reference sequence). V was pared by 5 bases and J by 0 bases, with 9 bases of the junction left unmatched. CDR3 in amino acids: CSAFPRDRGMNTEAFF. The CDR3 DNA reads TGCAGTGCTTTTCCTCGGGACAGGGGCATGAACACTGAAGCTTTCTTT.

This clonotype was counted between two and nine times. This chain connects TRBV29-1 to TRBJ2-1; 10 nucleotides agree with TRBD1. The CDR3 covers 14 residues. CDR1 SQVTM and CDR2 ANQGSEA come from the germline V gene. Losses at the gene ends were 3 bases for V and 6 bases for J; bases not matched to a gene: 5. The CDR3 here is CSVDGDRGFNEQFF. CDR3 coding DNA: TGCAGCGTTGATGGGGACAGGGGTTTCAATGAGCAGTTCTTC.

V usage is TRBV12-5 and J usage is TRBJ2-1; TRBD2 is a possible D gene (5 bases). Germline CDR1 and CDR2: LGHNT and FRNRAP. V was trimmed by 4 bases and J by 4 bases, leaving 5 bases between them. This CDR3 contains 12 residues. The CDR3 sequence: CASGSGYNEQFF. DNA of the CDR3: TGTGCTAGTGGTTCGGGGTACAATGAGCAGTTCTTC.

This clonotype was detected only once. The V call is TRBV14, the J call TRBJ2-2, with D possibly being TRBD2 (5 bases). Trimming removed 7 bases at V and 1 base at J, with 13 bases between. This CDR3 spans 15 amino acids. Looked up from germline, CDR1 is SGHDN and CDR2 is FVKESK. The CDR3 spells CASNPSSVNTGELFF. In DNA, the CDR3 is TGTGCCAGCAACCCTAGCTCGGTGAACACCGGGGAGCTGTTTTTT. Full variable domain (outside the CDR3, taken from reference TRBV14 and TRBJ2-2): EAGVTQFPSHSVIEKGQTVTLRCDPISGHDNLYWYRRVMGKEIKFLLHFVKESKQDESGMPNNRFLAERTGGTYSTLKVQPAELEDSGVYFCASNPSSVNTGELFFGEGSRLTVL.

Only a few counts were recorded for this clonotype. The rearrangement uses TRBV5-1 and TRBJ2-7; D is unclear. Germline V gives CDR1 SGHRS, CDR2 YFSETQ. CDR3 length: 13 residues. V lost 3 bases, J lost 9 bases, and 16 bases lay in between. The CDR3 is CASSSSLGPGQYF. CDR3 nucleotide sequence: TGCGCCAGCAGCTCCTCGTTGGGCCCAGGGCAGTACTTC.

This clonotype was seen a few times. The genes are TRBV24-1 and TRBJ2-1; TRBD2 agrees at 9 bases. The germline gives CDR1 KGHDR, CDR2 SFDVKD. The CDR3 totals 14 residues. Trimming at V came to 9 bases and at J to 4 bases, leaving 6 bases not matched to a gene. The CDR3 here is CATLSGRPYNEQFF. CDR3 DNA sequence: TGTGCCACCCTCAGCGGGAGGCCATACAATGAGCAGTTCTTC.

This clonotype was counted between two and nine times. The rearrangement uses TRBV6-5 and TRBJ2-5; 7 bases align to TRBD2. Per the germline V gene, CDR1 is MNHEY and CDR2 is SVGAGI. The junction had 7 bases not matched to a gene; V was cut back by 6 bases and J by 3 bases. The CDR3 is 14 amino acids. CDR3 DNA sequence: TGTGCCAGCAGCCTCGGGACTACCGAAGAGACCCAGTACTTC. The encoded protein is CASSLGTTEETQYF.

This clonotype was recorded a few times. V gene TRBV12-3 or TRBV12-4 combines with J gene TRBJ2-1; 10 positions agree with TRBD2. The V segment lost 3 bases and the J segment 5 bases; nucleotides outside the gene matches: 4. The CDR3 runs to 15 residues. CDR3 coding DNA: TGTGCCAGCAGTTTTAGCGGGGGGCCGGACAATGAGCAGTTCTTC. This gives the protein CASSFSGGPDNEQFF.

This clonotype was picked up a small number of times. The V gene is TRBV7-9, the J gene TRBJ2-1; 7 nucleotides align to TRBD2. V dropped 5 bases and J dropped 5; count of bases not matched to a gene: 9. The CDR3 covers 15 residues. CDR1 and CDR2 (germline): SEHNR, FQNEAQ (reference sequence). In DNA form, the CDR3 reads TGTGCCAGCAGCCGTGGTCTCGGGGGGAACAATGAGCAGTTCTTC. Amino acids: CASSRGLGGNNEQFF.

The chain joins TRBV6-5 to TRBJ2-2; 9 bases map to TRBD1. The CDR3 runs to 16 residues. Germline lookup yields CDR1 MNHEY and CDR2 SVGAGI. After removal of 2 bases from V and 4 bases from J, the junction contained 5 bases not matched to a gene. CDR3 sequence (DNA): TGTGCCAGCAGTTACCTGACAGGGGGGAGCACCGGGGAGCTGTTTTTT. Its protein is CASSYLTGGSTGELFF.

V usage is TRBV2 and J usage is TRBJ2-2; TRBD1 aligns across 8 bases. Germline V CDR1 and CDR2: SNHLY, FYNNEI. The CDR3 totals 16 residues. The V segment lost 2 bases and the J segment 7 bases; nucleotides outside the gene matches: 9. The CDR3 bases are TGTGCCAGCAGTGAACGGGGACAGGTGACAGGCGGGGAGCTGTTTTTT. It specifies CASSERGQVTGGELFF.

This clonotype was picked up many times. V usage is TRBV5-1 and J usage is TRBJ2-5; TRBD1 matches 7 bases. V dropped 5 bases and J dropped 0; count of bases not matched to a gene: 4. The CDR3 sequence is 14 residues long. Per the germline V gene, CDR1 is SGHRS and CDR2 is YFSETQ. The CDR3 DNA is TGCGCCAGCAGTGCTGGGACAGACCAAGAGACCCAGTACTTC. Protein sequence: CASSAGTDQETQYF.

This clonotype was picked up a small number of times. The chain recombines TRBV18 with TRBJ1-4; D remains unclear. CDR1 is KGHSH, CDR2 LQKENI, per germline. V was pared by 1 base and J by 6 bases, with 9 bases between. The CDR3 contains 14 residues. CDR3 sequence: CASSPQGIYEKLFF. CDR3 nucleotide sequence: TGTGCCAGCTCACCACAGGGTATTTATGAAAAACTGTTTTTT.

V usage is TRBV7-2 and J usage is TRBJ2-3, with 8 bases identical to TRBD2. Germline lookup yields CDR1 SGHTA and CDR2 FQGNSA. With 7 bases clipped from V and 2 bases from J, the junction kept 20 bases outside the gene matches. There are 19 residues in the CDR3. CDR3 sequence reads: CASTGGGADLFPTTDTQYF. The CDR3 DNA sequence: TGTGCCAGCACCGGGGGGGGAGCGGACCTGTTTCCCACCACAGATACGCAGTATTTT. Filled out from reference TRBV7-2 and TRBJ2-3, the complete variable domain reads GAGVSQSPSNKVTEKGKDVELRCDPISGHTALYWYRQSLGQGLEFLIYFQGNSAPDKSGLPSDRFSAERTGGSVSTLTIQRTQQEDSAVYLCASTGGGADLFPTTDTQYFGPGTRLTVL.

Written as DNA, the CDR3 is TGTGCCAGCAGCACCACCCCGACGGGAGAAACCGATTGGGGAAACATTCAGTACTTC. Protein product: CASSTTPTGETDWGNIQYF. The J gene is TRBJ2-4, the V gene TRBV7-9; D perhaps matches TRBD2 (6 bases). V was cut by 5 bases and J by 6 bases, with 29 bases left in between. This CDR3 is built from 19 residues. Germline values: CDR1 SEHNR, CDR2 FQNEAQ (reference sequence).